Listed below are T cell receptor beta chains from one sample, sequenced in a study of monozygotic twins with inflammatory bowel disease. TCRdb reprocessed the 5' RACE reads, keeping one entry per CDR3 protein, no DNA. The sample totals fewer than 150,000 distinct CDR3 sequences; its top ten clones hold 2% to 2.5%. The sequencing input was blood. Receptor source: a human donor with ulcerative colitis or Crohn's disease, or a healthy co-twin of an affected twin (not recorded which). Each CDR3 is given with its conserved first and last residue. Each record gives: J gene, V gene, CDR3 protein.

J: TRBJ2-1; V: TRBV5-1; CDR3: CASNPGGRSYNEQFF
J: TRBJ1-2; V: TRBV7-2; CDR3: CASSPEAWHYGYTF
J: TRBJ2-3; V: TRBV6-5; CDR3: CASSYSGSVTDTQYF
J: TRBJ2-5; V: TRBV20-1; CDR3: CSANGTSGIQETQYF
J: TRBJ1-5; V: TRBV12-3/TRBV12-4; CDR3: CASSLGHSNQPQHF
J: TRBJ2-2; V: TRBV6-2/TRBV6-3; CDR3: CASTSTENTGELFF
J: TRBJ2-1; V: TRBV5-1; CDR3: CASSLVRVGNEQFF
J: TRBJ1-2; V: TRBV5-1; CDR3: CASSLGQGGGYTF
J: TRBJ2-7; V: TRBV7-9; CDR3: CASSLETGQDAHF
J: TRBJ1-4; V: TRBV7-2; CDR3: CASTGDPGQKLFF
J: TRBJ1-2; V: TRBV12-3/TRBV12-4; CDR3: CASSRGTGVGYTF
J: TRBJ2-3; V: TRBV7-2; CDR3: CASSFQVEGTDTQYF
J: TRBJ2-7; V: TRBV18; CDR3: CASSPSRGEQYF
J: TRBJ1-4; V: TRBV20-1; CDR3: CSARDWREGVGEKLFF
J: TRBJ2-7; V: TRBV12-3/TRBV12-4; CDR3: CASSSRAGTGFSEQYF
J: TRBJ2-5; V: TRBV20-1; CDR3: CSAIRDFGTQYF
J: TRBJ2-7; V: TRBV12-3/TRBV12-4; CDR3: CASSSEGPYEQYF
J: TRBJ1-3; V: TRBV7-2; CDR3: CASSPRPGTWDTIYF
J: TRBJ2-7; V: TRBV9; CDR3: CASSATSSQSYEQYF
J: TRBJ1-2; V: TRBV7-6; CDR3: CASSSDRLQGWGYTF
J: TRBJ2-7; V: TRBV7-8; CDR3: CASSLDAETYEQYF
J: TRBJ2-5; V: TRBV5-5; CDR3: CASSPAIQEETQYF
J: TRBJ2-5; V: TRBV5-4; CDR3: CASSLGTREQETQYF
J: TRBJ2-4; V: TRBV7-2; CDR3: CASSLAGQGLAKNIQYF
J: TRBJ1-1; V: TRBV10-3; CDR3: CAIRGDTEAFF
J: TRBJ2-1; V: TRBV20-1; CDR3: CSAQTGTSRGEQFF
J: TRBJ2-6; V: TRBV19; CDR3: CASSMRTGGSGANVLTF
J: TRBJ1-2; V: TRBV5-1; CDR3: CASSAGTGVYGYTF
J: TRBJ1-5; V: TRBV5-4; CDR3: CASSLYGRADQPQHF
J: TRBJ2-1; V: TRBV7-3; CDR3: CASSLRALNEQFF
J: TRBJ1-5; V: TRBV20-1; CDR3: CSASRGRGENQPQHF
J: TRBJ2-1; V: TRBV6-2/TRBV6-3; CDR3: CASSYSESLGGYSYNEQFF